These 8 T cell receptor beta chains were all obtained from the same sample, sequenced in a study of blood T cell repertoires in COVID-19. TCRdb's table, derived via immunoSEQ multiplex PCR, lists solely in-frame clones and lacks some. The data contain 22,000 or so clones, about 89% of them seen just once; the ten biggest clones take up under 4.5%. The sequencing input was peripheral blood. The receptors come from a human donor in a cohort sampled during active COVID-19.

This rearrangement joins TRBV7-9 to TRBJ2-3, with D hard to call. V lost 5 bases and J lost 6, with 6 bases in between. The V gene's germline CDR1 is SEHNR and CDR2 FQNEAQ (reference sequence). The CDR3 contains 11 residues. The CDR3: CASSVFDTQYF. CDR3 bases: TGTGCCAGCAGCGTCTTTGATACGCAGTATTTT. Together with reference TRBV7-9 and TRBJ2-3, the CDR3 gives the full variable domain: DTGVSQNPRHKITKRGQNVTFRCDPISEHNRLYWYRQTLGQGPEFLTYFQNEAQLEKSRLLSDRFSAERPKGSFSTLEIQRTEQGDSAMYLCASSVFDTQYFGPGTRLTVL.

The rearrangement uses TRBV5-6 and TRBJ1-3; D might be TRBD1 (6 bases). This CDR3 comprises 19 residues. V dropped 3 bases and J dropped 0 bases, with 22 bases sitting between them. Germline V lookup: CDR1 SGHDT, CDR2 YYEEEE. This CDR3 reads CASSSSRQVVGRSGNTIYF. The CDR3 coding sequence is TGTGCCAGCAGCTCTTCTAGACAGGTTGTGGGCCGCTCTGGAAACACCATATATTTT. Full variable domain (outside the CDR3, taken from reference TRBV5-6 and TRBJ1-3): DAGVTQSPTHLIKTRGQQVTLRCSPKSGHDTVSWYQQALGQGPQFIFQYYEEEERQRGNFPDRFSGHQFPNYSSELNVNALLLGDSALYLCASSSSRQVVGRSGNTIYFGEGSWLTVV.

This sequence joins TRBV7-3 and TRBJ2-6; no firm D call. Germline V gene lookup returns CDR1 SGHTA and CDR2 FQGTGA. The ends were cut back, 0 bases at V and 1 base at J, with 7 bases in the middle. The CDR3 runs 16 residues. The DNA of the CDR3 is TGTGCCAGCAGCTTAACTAGCTATTCTGGGGCCAACGTCCTGACTTTC. Amino acid sequence: CASSLTSYSGANVLTF.

This clone was recorded once. The chain couples TRBV7-9 to TRBJ2-1, with 9 bases that match TRBD1. Germline values: CDR1 SEHNR, CDR2 FQNEAQ (reference sequence). Losses at the gene ends were 7 bases for V and 8 bases for J; bases not matched to a gene: 12. The CDR3 has 15 residues. The CDR3 bases are TGTGCCAGCACCCGCGGGACAGGGAGTGTCGATGAGCAGTTCTTC. Its translation: CASTRGTGSVDEQFF.

This chain links TRBV12-5 with TRBJ1-1, with D perhaps matching TRBD1 (5 bases). The CDR3 spans 13 residues. In germline, CDR1 is LGHNT, CDR2 FRNRAP. Trimming left V 8 bases short and J 3 bases short, with 13 bases between. CDR3 coding DNA: TGTGCTAGTACCCGGGGGGGGGACACTGAAGCTTTCTTT. It translates to CASTRGGDTEAFF.

This clone was seen a single time. J is TRBJ2-2 and V is TRBV7-9; tentatively, D is TRBD1 (5 bases). Deletions cut 1 base from V and 5 bases from J, with 8 bases between. The germline CDR1 and CDR2 sequences are SEHNR and FQNEAQ (reference sequence). The CDR3 totals 14 residues. This chain's CDR3 is CASSLGGITGELFF. For the CDR3, the DNA is TGTGCCAGCAGCTTAGGGGGCATAACCGGGGAGCTGTTTTTT.

This clone occurred once. CDR3 in amino acids: CASSGGTTQETQYF. The DNA of the CDR3 is TGTGCCAGCAGCGGAGGGACTACACAAGAGACCCAGTACTTC. The genes are TRBV5-8 and TRBJ2-5; 7 bases match TRBD2. J lost 2 bases, V lost 4 bases, and 5 bases had no gene match. Germline loops: CDR1 SGHTS, CDR2 YDEGEE. This CDR3 contains 14 residues.

CDR3 in amino acids: CASSQTQGGLRQYF. CDR3 sequence (DNA): TGTGCCAGCAGCCAAACCCAGGGCGGCCTTAGGCAGTACTTC. This chain joins TRBV3-1 (or the pseudogene TRBV3-2) and TRBJ2-7; a weak D match, TRBD1 (5 bases). The CDR3 spans 14 residues. V was pared by 2 bases and J by 9 bases, with 17 bases between. Germline CDR1 and CDR2: LGHDT and YNNKEL (reference sequence).